Sequencing of this T cell receptor beta chain was carried out in a study of shared clonotypes between healthy human individuals (dated by TCRdb to 2020 to 2022). Some background on the complete study: The cohort included a few men and a couple of women between 18 and 49 years of age. To estimate repertoire size and how much clonotype sharing occurs between individuals, the study deeply sequenced the blood TCR repertoires of about 5 healthy adults. To increase sequencing depth and limit assay-specific biases, TCR repertoire library preparation and sequencing were carried out by different laboratories using diverse techniques. Between about 0.8 and 8.9 billion PBMCs per donor were obtained by leukapheresis.

Donors were healthy HIV-negative adults with no recently reported acute infections or vaccinations. Every donor was a Caucasian adult residing in Nashville, Tennessee, USA. For unsorted samples, 85 million to 100 million PBMCs were counted, and genomic DNA was extracted using the QIAamp DNA Blood Mini kit. After blood collection by leukapheresis, PBMCs were isolated using Ficoll-Histopaque density gradient centrifugation and then cryopreserved in the vapor phase of liquid nitrogen. The germline V gene encodes CDR1 GTSNPN and CDR2 SVGIG (reference sequence). Including cysteine and phenylalanine, the CDR3 has 19 amino acids. Only CDR3 DNA remains: 57 bases, in frame from the first base. Using the deep immunoSEQ assay, multiplex PCR amplified TCR CDR3 regions from genomic DNA. Extracted genomic DNA from each cell subset was distributed evenly across all wells of several immunoSEQ 96-well plates, and each plate was treated as a replicate. For unsorted PBMC, roughly 0.3 ug genomic DNA, equal to tens of thousands of T cell genomes, was loaded into each replicate PCR. Ten immunoSEQ deep assay plates were used to sequence the unsorted PBMC genomic DNA. Purified libraries were quantified with a Qubit 3.0 fluorometer, sized on a Bioanalyzer 2100, and re-quantified with the KAPA Library Quantification kit. A separate single-read 150-cycle Illumina NextSeq 550 flow cell was used to sequence each immunoSEQ 96-well plate. The original methods were these. Because only junctional sequences without quality scores were contained in the immunoSEQ output, filtering matching that applied to full-length reads could not be performed. Sequences were annotated with PyIR, a Python wrapper for IgBLAST v1.9, and V/J genes and CDR3 were assigned using IMGT germline references. Any read was removed if the V/J assignment was weak (E-value above 1e-6), the CDR3 was missing, or the read contained stop codons, out-of-frame junctions, or ambiguous translated residues. A V3J clonotype was defined by an identical inferred V gene, J gene, and CDR3 amino acid sequence. To compute the percentage overlap between repertoires, the number of shared unique clonotypes was divided by the size of the smaller repertoire. Richness of each repertoire was evaluated using RTK rarefaction, the Chao1 estimator, and Recon v2.1 estimates of unobserved clonotypes. In its TCRdb copy, this immuneACCESS table keeps in-frame sequences only and misses some clones. Where compared with another copy, unresolved V genes explain less than half of these, and the others have no known cause. That table furnishes V, J and clone size, whereas the DNA furnished D and trimming. The sample profile shows some 530,000 clones; around 73% of them were found once. The ten largest clones capture about 12% of the sample.

As regards this clone: The specificity of this receptor is unknown. No quality values exist for individual bases; no much larger clone is one base distant.

Study-level results and caveats: Sampling was restricted to blood, and TCR repertoires in tissues likely differ from the TCR repertoires found in blood. Based on pairwise subsampling, the degree of clonotype sharing among donors was expected to be affected by sequencing depth. The small number of donors limited the genetic and exposure-history diversity represented.

The V and J segments used are TRBV30 and TRBJ2-5; 9 central nucleotides agree with TRBD1. Matching the DNA end better, TRBJ2-7 makes the J call doubtful. Sequencing was done on a sample of PBMCs. This clonotype was sampled from a woman aged 40 to 50 in good health. Some clones in this sample may be carry-over from other donors' samples. The nucleotide sequence reads as follows: TGTGCCTGGAGTGCCCACAGGGGGCGCGGAATTAATAGCCTCTACGAGCAGTACTTC. This encodes CAWSAHRGRGINSLYEQYF.